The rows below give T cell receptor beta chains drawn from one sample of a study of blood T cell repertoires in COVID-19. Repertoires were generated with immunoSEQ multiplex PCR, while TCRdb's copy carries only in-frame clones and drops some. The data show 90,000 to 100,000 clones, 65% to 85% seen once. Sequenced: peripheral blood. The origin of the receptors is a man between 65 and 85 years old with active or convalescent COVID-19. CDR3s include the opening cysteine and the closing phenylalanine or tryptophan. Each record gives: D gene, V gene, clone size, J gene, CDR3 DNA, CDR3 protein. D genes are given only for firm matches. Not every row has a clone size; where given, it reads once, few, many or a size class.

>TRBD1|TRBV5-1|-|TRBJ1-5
TGCGCCAGCAGCTTTCGACCGGGACAGGGAAAGGCTGGTATAGTTAGGAATCAGCCCCAGCATTTT
CASSFRPGQGKAGIVRNQPQHF
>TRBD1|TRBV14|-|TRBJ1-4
TGTGCCAGCAGCCAAGATGTGACAGGGGTTGAAAAACTGTTTTTT
CASSQDVTGVEKLFF
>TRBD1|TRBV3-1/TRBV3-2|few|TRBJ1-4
TGTGCCAGCAGCCTTAACGGCAGGGGGCTTCATGAAAAACTGTTTTTT
CASSLNGRGLHEKLFF
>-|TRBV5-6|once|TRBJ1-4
TGTGCCAGCAGCTTGGACAGGGTAGGGGAAAAACTGTTTTTT
CASSLDRVGEKLFF
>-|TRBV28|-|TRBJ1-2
TGTGCCAGCACGCCAGGGGTAAACTATGGCTACACCTTC
CASTPGVNYGYTF
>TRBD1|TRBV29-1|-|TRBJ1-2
TGCAGCGCTCGGGACAGGGAGTACTATGGCTACACCTTC
CSARDREYYGYTF
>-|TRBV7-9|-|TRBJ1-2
TGTGCCAGCAGCTTAGCCGGCGTACAGGTCTATGGCTACACCTTC
CASSLAGVQVYGYTF
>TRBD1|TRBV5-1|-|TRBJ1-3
TGCGCCAGCAGCGAGACAGGGGCAGGAAACACCATATATTTT
CASSETGAGNTIYF
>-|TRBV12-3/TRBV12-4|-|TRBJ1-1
TGTGCCAGCAGTTCGAGCCAGAACACTGAAGCTTTCTTT
CASSSSQNTEAFF
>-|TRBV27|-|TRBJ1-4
TGTGCCAGCAGTCCCCTCAACAGGGTTGAAAAACTGTTTTTT
CASSPLNRVEKLFF
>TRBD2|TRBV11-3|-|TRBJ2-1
TGTGCCAGCAGCCTTCGGACTAGCGGGGGCAAGCAGTTCTTC
CASSLRTSGGKQFF
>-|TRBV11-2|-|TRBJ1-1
TGTGCCAGCAGCCTACAGGCGAACACTGAAGCTTTCTTT
CASSLQANTEAFF